This section outlines one T cell receptor beta chain sequence together with its context. Its target is not known. 60 Vbeta and 13 Jbeta primers were used in PCR. Method: immunoSEQ multiplex PCR; TCRdb's copy keeps in-frame clones and lacks some. The sample records about 82,000 clones, around 84% being singletons. The donors, nominally healthy at sampling, likely had unrecorded immune exposures. These data are taken from a study of cytomegalovirus exposure and HLA in healthy donors. Overall study results and limits: Relative to equally common others, HLA-associated TCR beta chains showed greater clonal expansion in a later analysis. In vitro work confirmed that a few CMV-associated chains recognize CMV antigens.

The CDR3 sequence is 13 residues long. The germline V gene has CDR1 SGHVS and CDR2 FNYEAQ. V was cut by 5 bases and J by 6 bases, with 10 bases left in between. The sample comprised PBMCs. This receptor was identified in a man aged 70 or older in good health and CMV-seropositive. The genes are TRBV7-6 and TRBJ2-2, with a possible D match to TRBD2 (5 bases). In DNA, the CDR3 is TGTGCCAGCAGCCCTGGACTCCCCGGGGAGCTGTTTTTT. Translated: CASSPGLPGELFF.